This T cell receptor (beta chain) was found in a study of response to subunit inactivated influenza vaccine. Trimming pared 1 base from V and 3 bases from J, leaving 16 bases between. The CDR3 length is 16 residues. Germline loops: CDR1 DFQATT, CDR2 SNEGSKA (reference sequence). Notes on the study in general: That few new T cells are recruited by each seasonal influenza vaccination was the authors' suggestion.

TCRdb re-derived calls from the RT-PCR reads in MiXCR, one entry per CDR3 protein. Here the sample spans fewer than 800,000 distinct CDR3 sequences, 15% to 19% being singletons. Worth noting for this clonotype: What it binds is not known.

Sequencing was performed on PBMCs from blood, taken roughly 13 days after vaccination. The chain links TRBV20-1 to TRBJ1-5; a possible D gene is TRBD1 (6 bases). The clonotype originates from a middle-aged man who received an inactivated influenza vaccine. The CDR3, as DNA: TGCAGTGCTAGAGCTAGCAGGGGCTTCGTCAATCAGCCCCAGCATTTT. Protein sequence: CSARASRGFVNQPQHF.